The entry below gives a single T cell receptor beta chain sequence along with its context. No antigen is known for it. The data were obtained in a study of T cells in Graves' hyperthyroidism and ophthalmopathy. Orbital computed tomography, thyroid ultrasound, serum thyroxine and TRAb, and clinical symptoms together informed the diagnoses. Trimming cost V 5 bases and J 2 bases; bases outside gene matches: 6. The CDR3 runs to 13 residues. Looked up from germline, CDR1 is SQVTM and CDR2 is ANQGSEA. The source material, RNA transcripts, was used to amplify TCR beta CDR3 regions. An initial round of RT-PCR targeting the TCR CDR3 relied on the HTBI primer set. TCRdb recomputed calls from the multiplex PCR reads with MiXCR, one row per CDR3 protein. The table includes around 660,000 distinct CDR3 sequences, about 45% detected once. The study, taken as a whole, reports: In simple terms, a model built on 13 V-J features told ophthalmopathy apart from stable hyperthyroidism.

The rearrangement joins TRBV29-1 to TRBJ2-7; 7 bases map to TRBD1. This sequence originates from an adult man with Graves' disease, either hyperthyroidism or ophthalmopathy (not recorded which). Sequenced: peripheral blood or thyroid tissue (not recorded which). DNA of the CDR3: TGCAGCGTTCTCCGGGACAGAGCCTACGAGCAGTACTTC. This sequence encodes CSVLRDRAYEQYF.